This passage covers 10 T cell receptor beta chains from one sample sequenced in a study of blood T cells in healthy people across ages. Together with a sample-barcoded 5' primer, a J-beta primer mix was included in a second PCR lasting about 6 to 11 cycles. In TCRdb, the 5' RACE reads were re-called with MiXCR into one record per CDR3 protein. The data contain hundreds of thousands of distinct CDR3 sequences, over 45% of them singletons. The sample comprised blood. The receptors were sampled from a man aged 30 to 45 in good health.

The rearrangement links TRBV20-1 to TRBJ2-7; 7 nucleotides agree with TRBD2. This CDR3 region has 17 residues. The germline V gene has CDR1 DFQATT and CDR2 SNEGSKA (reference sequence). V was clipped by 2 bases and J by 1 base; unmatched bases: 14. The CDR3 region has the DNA TGCAGTGCTAGACGGATCAGCGGGACTTATACTTCCTACGAGCAGTACTTC. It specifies CSARRISGTYTSYEQYF.

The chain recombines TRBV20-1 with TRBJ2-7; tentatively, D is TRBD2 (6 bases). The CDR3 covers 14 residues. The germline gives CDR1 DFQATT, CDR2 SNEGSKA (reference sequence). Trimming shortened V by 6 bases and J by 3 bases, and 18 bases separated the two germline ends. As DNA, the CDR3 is TGCAGTGCCCTGGCCGACTCAGCGGGCTACGAGCAGTACTTC. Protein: CSALADSAGYEQYF.

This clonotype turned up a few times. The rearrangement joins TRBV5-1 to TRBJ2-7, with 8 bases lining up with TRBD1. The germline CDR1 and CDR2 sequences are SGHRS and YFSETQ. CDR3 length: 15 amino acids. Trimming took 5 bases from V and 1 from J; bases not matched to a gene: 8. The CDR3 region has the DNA TGCGCCAGCAGTCATGACAGGGGTGCTTCCTACGAGCAGTACTTC. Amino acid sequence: CASSHDRGASYEQYF.

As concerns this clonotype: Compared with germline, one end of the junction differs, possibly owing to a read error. The CDR3 DNA reads as TGTGCCAGCAGGTTCGGGGAGTCCTCCGAGCAGTACTTC. This codes for CASRFGESSEQYF. The V gene is TRBV12-3 or TRBV12-4, the J gene TRBJ2-5, with D maybe TRBD2 (5 bases). The last part of the DNA fits TRBJ2-7 better; the J call may be wrong. This CDR3 has 13 residues.

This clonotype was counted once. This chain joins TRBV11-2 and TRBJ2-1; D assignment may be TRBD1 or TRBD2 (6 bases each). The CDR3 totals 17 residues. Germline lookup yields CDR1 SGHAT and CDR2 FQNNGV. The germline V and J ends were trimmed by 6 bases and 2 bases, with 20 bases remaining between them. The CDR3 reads CASRGGGNPRTYNEQFF. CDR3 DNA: TGTGCCAGCAGAGGGGGAGGAAACCCTAGGACCTACAATGAGCAGTTCTTC. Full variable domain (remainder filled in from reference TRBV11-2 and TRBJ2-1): EAGVAQSPRYKIIEKRQSVAFWCNPISGHATLYWYQQILGQGPKLLIQFQNNGVVDDSQLPKDRFSAERLKGVDSTLKIQPAKLEDSAVYLCASRGGGNPRTYNEQFFGPGTRLTVL.

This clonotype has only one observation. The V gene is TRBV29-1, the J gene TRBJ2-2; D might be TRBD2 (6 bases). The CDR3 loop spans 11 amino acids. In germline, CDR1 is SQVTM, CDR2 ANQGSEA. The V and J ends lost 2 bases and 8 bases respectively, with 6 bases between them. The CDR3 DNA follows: TGCAGCGTTGAACGGGAGGGGGAGCTGTTTTTT. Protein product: CSVEREGELFF.

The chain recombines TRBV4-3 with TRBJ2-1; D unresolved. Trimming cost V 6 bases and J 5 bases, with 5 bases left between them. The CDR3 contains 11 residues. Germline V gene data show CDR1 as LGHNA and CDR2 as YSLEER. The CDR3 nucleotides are TGCGCCAGCAGAACAGACAATGAGCAGTTCTTC. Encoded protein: CASRTDNEQFF.

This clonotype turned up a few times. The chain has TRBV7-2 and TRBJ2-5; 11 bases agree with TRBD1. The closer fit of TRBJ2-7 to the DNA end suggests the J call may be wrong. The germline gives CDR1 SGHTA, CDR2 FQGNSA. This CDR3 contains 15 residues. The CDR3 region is CASSETGTGGYEQYF. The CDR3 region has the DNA TGTGCCAGCAGCGAAACCGGGACAGGGGGCTACGAGCAGTACTTC.

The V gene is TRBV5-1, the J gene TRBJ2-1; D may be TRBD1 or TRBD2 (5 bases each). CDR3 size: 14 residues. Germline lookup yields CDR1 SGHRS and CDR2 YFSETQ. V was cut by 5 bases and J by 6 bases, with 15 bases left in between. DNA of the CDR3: TGCGCCAGCAGAAGGGGTTGGGGGAGCAATGAGCAGTTCTTC. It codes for CASRRGWGSNEQFF. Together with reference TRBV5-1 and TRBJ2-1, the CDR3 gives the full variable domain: KAGVTQTPRYLIKTRGQQVTLSCSPISGHRSVSWYQQTPGQGLQFLFEYFSETQRNKGNFPGRFSGRQFSNSRSEMNVSTLELGDSALYLCASRRGWGSNEQFFGPGTRLTVL.

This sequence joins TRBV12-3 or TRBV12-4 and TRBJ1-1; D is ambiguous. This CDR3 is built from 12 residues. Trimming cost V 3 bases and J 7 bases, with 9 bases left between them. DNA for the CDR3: TGTGCCAGCAGTTTTCGGAGGTATGAAGCTTTCTTT. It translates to CASSFRRYEAFF.